Listed below are T cell receptor beta chains from one sample, sequenced in a study of blood T cell repertoires in COVID-19. TCRdb keeps only in-frame clones here, not all; method: immunoSEQ multiplex PCR. This sample has under 85,000 clones, with about four fifths found just once. Sequencing was performed on peripheral blood. The origin of the receptors is a woman at least 80 years old with active or convalescent COVID-19. Each CDR3 is given with its conserved first and last residue. The D gene is left open where the match is weak. Part of the rows lack a size; the others show once, few, many or a class for expanded clones.

few	TRBV30	NA	12	TRBJ1-1	CAWSSGVQEAFF	TGTGCCTGGAGTTCGGGGGTCCAGGAAGCTTTCTTT
few	TRBV5-6	NA	12	TRBJ1-6	CASNTPPSPLHF	TGTGCCAGCAACACACCACCCTCACCCCTCCACTTT
NA	TRBV25-1	NA	15	TRBJ1-6	CASSGLDSSNSPLHF	TGTGCCAGCAGTGGCCTGGACTCTTCTAATTCACCCCTCCACTTT
NA	TRBV19	TRBD1	15	TRBJ1-5	CASRLDRGLNQPQHF	TGTGCCAGTAGGCTAGACAGGGGGCTCAATCAGCCCCAGCATTTT
once	TRBV12-3/TRBV12-4	NA	12	TRBJ2-1	CASNRPGTSPFF	TGTGCCAGCAATCGACCCGGGACATCGCCGTTCTTC
NA	TRBV4-1	NA	14	TRBJ2-3	CASSQGGGTDTQYF	TGCGCCAGCAGCCAAGGGGGGGGCACAGATACGCAGTATTTT
NA	TRBV5-1	NA	13	TRBJ1-1	CASSLIGNTEAFF	TGCGCCAGCAGCTTGATCGGGAACACTGAAGCTTTCTTT
NA	TRBV7-2	TRBD2	17	TRBJ2-1	CASSPEIGLADYNEQFF	TGTGCCAGCAGCCCGGAGATTGGACTAGCGGATTACAATGAGCAGTTCTTC
NA	TRBV6-2/TRBV6-3	TRBD1	14	TRBJ1-2	CASSQGQEIYGYTF	TGTGCCAGCAGCCAGGGACAGGAGATTTATGGCTACACCTTC
NA	TRBV30	NA	15	TRBJ1-6	CAWKQPGGAGSPLHF	TGTGCCTGGAAGCAGCCCGGGGGGGCAGGTTCACCCCTCCACTTT